Following are 23 T cell receptor beta chains from one sample sequenced in a study of T cells after somatic rescue of genetic block. Profiled with immunoSEQ multiplex PCR; TCRdb holds only in-frame clones, not every one. The repertoire holds some 74,000 clones, with approximately 90% as singletons. Sequencing input: peripheral blood mononuclear cells (PBMCs). These receptors all come from a man between 25 and 39 years old.

This rearrangement joins TRBV2 to TRBJ2-7; 10 nucleotides align to TRBD2. J lost 9 bases, V lost 3 bases, and 11 bases had no gene match. Per the germline V gene, CDR1 is SNHLY and CDR2 is FYNNEI. This CDR3 spans 15 amino acids. The CDR3 DNA follows: TGTGCCAGCAGTGACTCGGCTAGCGGGAGAGCTTGGCAGTACTTC. This translates into CASSDSASGRAWQYF. The entire variable domain, with the rest obtained from reference TRBV2 and TRBJ2-7, is as follows: EPEVTQTPSHQVTQMGQEVILRCVPISNHLYFYWYRQILGQKVEFLVSFYNNEISEKSEIFDDQFSVERPDGSNFTLKIRSTKLEDSAMYFCASSDSASGRAWQYFGPGTRLTVT.

This chain joins TRBV7-2 and TRBJ2-7; TRBD2 might be the D (6 bases). CDR1 SGHTA and CDR2 FQGNSA come from the germline V gene. The CDR3 is 15 residues long. V was cut by 0 bases and J by 3 bases, with 12 bases left in between. CDR3 residues: CASSLAGGQNYEQYF. DNA for the CDR3: TGTGCCAGCAGCTTAGCGGGAGGCCAAAACTACGAGCAGTACTTC.

V usage is TRBV7-9 and J usage is TRBJ2-2; the match to TRBD1 covers 8 bases. Germline V CDR1 and CDR2: SEHNR, FQNEAQ (reference sequence). Trimming at V came to 5 bases and at J to 7 bases, leaving 6 bases not matched to a gene. This CDR3 contains 14 residues. The CDR3 region is CASSVDRAGGELFF. CDR3 DNA sequence: TGTGCCAGCAGCGTGGACAGGGCGGGCGGGGAGCTGTTTTTT.

Only a few counts were recorded for this clone. The chain carries TRBV6-1 and TRBJ1-1; 7 positions match TRBD1. Germline V gene sequence: CDR1 MNHNS, CDR2 SASEGT. The CDR3 covers 15 residues. V dropped 10 bases and J dropped 1; count of bases not matched to a gene: 12. The CDR3 bases are TGTGCCACTGCAAACAGGGGTCAGACGAACACTGAAGCTTTCTTT. Protein sequence: CATANRGQTNTEAFF.

V and J are TRBV11-2 and TRBJ2-2; D may correspond to TRBD1 or TRBD2 (5 bases each). The germline V gene encodes CDR1 SGHAT and CDR2 FQNNGV. The CDR3 totals 14 residues. Trimming pared 5 bases from V and 3 bases from J, leaving 10 bases between. CDR3 loop: CASSPGPDTGELFF. CDR3 in DNA: TGTGCCAGCAGCCCGGGACCAGACACCGGGGAGCTGTTTTTT.

V gene TRBV6-1 combines with J gene TRBJ2-5; possibly TRBD1 for D (5 bases). The CDR3 runs 14 residues. CDR1 and CDR2 from the germline V gene are MNHNS and SASEGT. Between the trimmed V and J ends, which lost 6 bases and 5 bases, there was a span of 16 bases. In nucleotides, the CDR3 is TGTGCCAGCAGCAGGGCTTCCCTGGCGGAGACCCAGTACTTC. It specifies CASSRASLAETQYF.

The CDR3 is CASARGPTSGANVLTF. The DNA of the CDR3 is TGTGCCAGCGCCAGGGGGCCCACCTCTGGGGCCAACGTCCTGACTTTC. The chain combines TRBV7-2 with TRBJ2-6, with TRBD1 matching 8 bases. The ends lost 8 bases at V and 0 bases at J; junction bases unmatched: 6. The germline gives CDR1 SGHTA, CDR2 FQGNSA. The length of the CDR3 is 16 residues.

V usage is TRBV11-3 and J usage is TRBJ1-5, with D possibly TRBD1 on 6 matching bases. The V gene lost 7 bases and the J gene lost 3 bases, with 16 bases spanning the gap. Germline V lookup: CDR1 SGHNT, CDR2 YENEEA. The CDR3 has 15 residues. For the CDR3, the DNA is TGTGCCAGCACCGAGGGGGGGACACACAATCAGCCCCAGCATTTT. Protein: CASTEGGTHNQPQHF.

This clone showed up just once. The junction differs from germline at one of its ends, possibly a read error. The J gene is TRBJ2-7, the V gene TRBV7-7; 7 bases are shared with TRBD1. CDR3 length: 14 residues. The germline gives CDR1 SSHAT, CDR2 FNYEAQ (reference sequence). CDR3 region: CASSLEGGASEQYF. CDR3 nucleotide sequence: TGTGCTAGCAGCTTAGAAGGGGGCGCGAGCGAGCAGTACTTC.

V gene TRBV6-6 combines with J gene TRBJ2-3, with 9 bases lining up with TRBD2. V shed 2 bases and J 2 bases; nucleotides not matched to a gene: 5. Germline loops: CDR1 MNHNY, CDR2 SVGAGI (reference sequence). The CDR3 has 16 amino acids. CDR3 coding DNA: TGTGCCAGCAGTTACGGGGCTAGCGGGGTCACAGATACGCAGTATTTT. Its translation is CASSYGASGVTDTQYF.

The rearrangement joins TRBV7-2 to TRBJ2-7, with unresolved D. The CDR3 is made up of 13 amino acids. Looked up from germline, CDR1 is SGHTA and CDR2 is FQGNSA. Deletions cut 4 bases from V and 2 bases from J, with 9 bases between. The DNA for the CDR3 is TGTGCCAGCAGCTATGGGATGACCTACGAGCAGTACTTC. It codes for CASSYGMTYEQYF. Using reference TRBV7-2 and TRBJ2-7 for the parts outside the CDR3, the full variable domain is GAGVSQSPSNKVTEKGKDVELRCDPISGHTALYWYRQSLGQGLEFLIYFQGNSAPDKSGLPSDRFSAERTGGSVSTLTIQRTQQEDSAVYLCASSYGMTYEQYFGPGTRLTVT.

The rearrangement uses TRBV2 and TRBJ2-7; 7 nucleotides line up with TRBD1. This CDR3 is 14 amino acids long. The V and J ends lost 8 bases and 4 bases, in that order; junction bases with no gene match: 11. Germline V gene data show CDR1 as SNHLY and CDR2 as FYNNEI. CDR3 residues: CASGETGVKYEQYF. In DNA form, the CDR3 reads TGTGCCAGCGGCGAAACAGGGGTCAAGTACGAGCAGTACTTC.

The CDR3 DNA sequence: TGTGCCAGCAGCCGGGACACCCTAAGGAGCTCCTACAATGAGCAGTTCTTC. It encodes CASSRDTLRSSYNEQFF. The chain joins TRBV5-6 to TRBJ2-1; TRBD1 might be the D (6 bases). This CDR3 has 17 residues. Per germline, CDR1 SGHDT and CDR2 YYEEEE. Trimming pared 4 bases from V and 0 bases from J, leaving 17 bases between. Based on the CDR3 plus reference TRBV5-6 and TRBJ2-1, the full variable domain is DAGVTQSPTHLIKTRGQQVTLRCSPKSGHDTVSWYQQALGQGPQFIFQYYEEEERQRGNFPDRFSGHQFPNYSSELNVNALLLGDSALYLCASSRDTLRSSYNEQFFGPGTRLTVL.

The genes are TRBV21-1 and TRBJ2-1; the D segment call TRBD1 is taken from the table without a DNA check. TRBV21-1 is designated a pseudogene. The CDR3 runs to 13 residues. The CDR3 bases are TGTGCCAGCAGCAGAGACAGGTACAATGAGCAGTTCTTC. Translated, it gives CASSRDRYNEQFF.

The genes are TRBV7-9 and TRBJ1-1; D is perhaps TRBD1 (5 bases). The CDR3 length is 12 residues. The germline CDR1 and CDR2 sequences are SEHNR and FQNEAQ (reference sequence). V was pared by 8 bases and J by 1 base, with 8 bases between. Here the CDR3 reads CASGHQNTEAFF. CDR3 sequence (DNA): TGTGCCAGCGGACACCAGAACACTGAAGCTTTCTTT.

This rearrangement joins TRBV6-6 to TRBJ1-4; D is unclear. Germline values: CDR1 MNHNY, CDR2 SVGAGI (reference sequence). Trimming removed 2 bases at V and 8 bases at J, with 9 bases between. This CDR3 is 13 amino acids long. CDR3 sequence: CASSYREGEKLFF. DNA for the CDR3: TGTGCCAGCAGTTACCGGGAGGGCGAAAAACTGTTTTTT.

This clone was detected once. V is TRBV5-1 and J is TRBJ2-1; 8 bases match TRBD1. The junction had 9 bases not matched to a gene; V was cut back by 7 bases and J by 6 bases. This CDR3 has 14 residues. Germline V gene data show CDR1 as SGHRS and CDR2 as YFSETQ. CDR3 region: CASGGGTGTNEQFF. The CDR3, as DNA: TGCGCCAGCGGAGGTGGGACAGGAACCAATGAGCAGTTCTTC.

This chain links TRBV11-2 with TRBJ2-5; 8 bases align to TRBD1. Germline-derived CDR1 and CDR2 are SGHAT and FQNNGV. This CDR3 contains 15 residues. V gave up 1 base and J gave up 5 bases; unmatched junction bases: 6. The CDR3 bases are TGTGCCAGCAGCTTAGGGCAGGGGGCCTGGGAGACCCAGTACTTC. It specifies CASSLGQGAWETQYF.

This chain links TRBV19 with TRBJ1-3, with TRBD1 matching over 7 bases. Germline CDR1 and CDR2: LNHDA and SQIVND (reference sequence). CDR3 length: 17 amino acids. The V segment lost 5 bases and the J segment 3 bases; nucleotides outside the gene matches: 13. CDR3 in amino acids: CASSSHHRGGYGNTIYF. CDR3 sequence (DNA): TGTGCCAGTAGTTCCCACCACAGGGGAGGATATGGAAACACCATATATTTT.

A single count supports this clone. This rearrangement joins TRBV10-3 to TRBJ1-3; D uncertain. This CDR3 has 14 residues. V lost 1 base, J lost 1 base, and 5 bases lay in between. CDR1 ENHRY and CDR2 SYGVKD come from the germline V gene. The CDR3 here is CAISEFRSGNTIYF. CDR3 DNA sequence: TGTGCCATCAGTGAGTTCCGTTCTGGAAACACCATATATTTT.

The rearrangement joins TRBV4-3 to TRBJ2-5, with 9 bases fitting TRBD2. The CDR3 is 18 residues long. Germline CDR1 reads LGHNA; CDR2 reads YSLEER. Trimming took 0 bases from V and 4 from J; bases not matched to a gene: 12. DNA for the CDR3: TGCGCCAGCAGCCAAGATAGAAGCAGGAGCGGGAGGAGAGAGACCCAGTACTTC. Translated, it gives CASSQDRSRSGRRETQYF.

The chain is built from TRBV9 and TRBJ2-5, with D hard to call. V lost 3 bases and J lost 13, with 7 bases in between. CDR1 is SGDLS, CDR2 YYNGEE, per germline. The CDR3 spans 9 residues. The CDR3 loop reads CASSAPPYF. In DNA, the CDR3 is TGTGCCAGCAGCGCCCCCCCGTACTTC.

The chain is built from TRBV5-4 and TRBJ1-3; D gene unclear. The CDR3 sequence is 13 residues long. Germline V lookup: CDR1 SGHNT, CDR2 YYREEE (reference sequence). Trimming removed 4 bases from V and 7 bases from J, with 12 bases in between. This CDR3 reads CASSPSAVNTIYF. CDR3 DNA sequence: TGTGCCAGCAGCCCCTCAGCAGTGAACACCATATATTTT.